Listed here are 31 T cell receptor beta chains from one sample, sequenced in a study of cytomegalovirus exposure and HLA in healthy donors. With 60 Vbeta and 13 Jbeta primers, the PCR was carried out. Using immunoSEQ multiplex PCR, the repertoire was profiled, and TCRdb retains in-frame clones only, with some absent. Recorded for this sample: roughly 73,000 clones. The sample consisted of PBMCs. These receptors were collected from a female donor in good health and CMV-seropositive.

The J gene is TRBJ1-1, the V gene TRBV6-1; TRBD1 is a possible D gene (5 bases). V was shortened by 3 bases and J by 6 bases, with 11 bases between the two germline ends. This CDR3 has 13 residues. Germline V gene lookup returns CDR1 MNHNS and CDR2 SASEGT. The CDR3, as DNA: TGTGCCAGCAGTGACGGGGGAAACCCTGAAGCTTTCTTT. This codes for CASSDGGNPEAFF.

This CDR3 reads CASSSSFRGLAGIYNEQFF. The CDR3 DNA is TGTGCCAGCAGTTCCTCCTTTCGGGGACTAGCGGGGATCTACAATGAGCAGTTCTTC. The V call is TRBV28, the J call TRBJ2-1; 13 bases match TRBD2. The junction had 12 bases not matched to a gene; V was cut back by 4 bases and J by 3 bases. Germline V lookup: CDR1 MDHEN, CDR2 SYDVKM. This CDR3 region has 19 residues.

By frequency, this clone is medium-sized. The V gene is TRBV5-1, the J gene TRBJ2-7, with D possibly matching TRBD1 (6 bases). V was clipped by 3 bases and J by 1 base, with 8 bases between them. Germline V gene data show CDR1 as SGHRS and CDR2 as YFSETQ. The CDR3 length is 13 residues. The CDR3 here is CASSWDKSYEQYF. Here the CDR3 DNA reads TGCGCCAGCAGCTGGGACAAGTCCTACGAGCAGTACTTC.

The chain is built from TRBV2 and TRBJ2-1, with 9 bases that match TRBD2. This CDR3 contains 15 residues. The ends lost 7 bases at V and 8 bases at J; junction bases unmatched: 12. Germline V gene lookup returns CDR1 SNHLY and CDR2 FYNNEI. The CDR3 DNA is TGTGCCAGCACCGACGGGACTAGCCCCTTCGATGAGCAGTTCTTC. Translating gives CASTDGTSPFDEQFF.

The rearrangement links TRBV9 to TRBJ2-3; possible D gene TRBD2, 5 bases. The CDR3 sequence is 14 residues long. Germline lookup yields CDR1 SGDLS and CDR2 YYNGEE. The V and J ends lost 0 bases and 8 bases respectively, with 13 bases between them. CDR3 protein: CASSVVSGSGTQYF. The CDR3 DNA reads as TGTGCCAGCAGCGTAGTGTCGGGGTCGGGTACGCAGTATTTT.

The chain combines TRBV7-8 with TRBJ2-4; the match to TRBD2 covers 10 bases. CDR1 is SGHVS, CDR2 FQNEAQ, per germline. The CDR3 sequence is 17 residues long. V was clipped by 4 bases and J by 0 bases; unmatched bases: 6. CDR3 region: CASSSDTSGVAKNIQYF. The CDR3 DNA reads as TGTGCCAGCAGCTCTGATACTAGCGGGGTAGCCAAAAACATTCAGTACTTC.

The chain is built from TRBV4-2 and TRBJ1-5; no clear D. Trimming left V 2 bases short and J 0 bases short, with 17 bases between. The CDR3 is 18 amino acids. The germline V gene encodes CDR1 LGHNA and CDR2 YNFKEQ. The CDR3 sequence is CASSQKADPGYSNQPQHF. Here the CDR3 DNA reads TGTGCCAGCAGCCAAAAGGCGGACCCGGGATATAGCAATCAGCCCCAGCATTTT.

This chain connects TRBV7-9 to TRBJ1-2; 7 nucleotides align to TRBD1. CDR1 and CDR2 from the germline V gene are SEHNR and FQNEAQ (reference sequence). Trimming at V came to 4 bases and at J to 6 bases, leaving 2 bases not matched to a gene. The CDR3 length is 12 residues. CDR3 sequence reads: CASSSTGDGYTF. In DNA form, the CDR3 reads TGTGCCAGCAGCTCTACAGGGGATGGCTACACCTTC. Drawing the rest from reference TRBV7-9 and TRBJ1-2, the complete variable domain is DTGVSQNPRHKITKRGQNVTFRCDPISEHNRLYWYRQTLGQGPEFLTYFQNEAQLEKSRLLSDRFSAERPKGSFSTLEIQRTEQGDSAMYLCASSSTGDGYTFGSGTRLTVV.

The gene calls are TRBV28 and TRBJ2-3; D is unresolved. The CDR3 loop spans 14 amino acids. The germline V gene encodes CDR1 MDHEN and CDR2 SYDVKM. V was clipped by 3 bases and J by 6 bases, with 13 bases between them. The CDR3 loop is CASSFALVGDTQYF. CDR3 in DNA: TGTGCCAGCAGTTTTGCCCTCGTCGGGGATACGCAGTATTTT.

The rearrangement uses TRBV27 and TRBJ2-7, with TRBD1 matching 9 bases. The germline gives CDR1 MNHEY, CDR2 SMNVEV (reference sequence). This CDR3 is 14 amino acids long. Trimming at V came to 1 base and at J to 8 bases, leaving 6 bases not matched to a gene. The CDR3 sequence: CASSLLRDREKQYF. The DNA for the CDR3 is TGTGCCAGCAGTTTATTGAGGGACAGGGAAAAGCAGTACTTC.

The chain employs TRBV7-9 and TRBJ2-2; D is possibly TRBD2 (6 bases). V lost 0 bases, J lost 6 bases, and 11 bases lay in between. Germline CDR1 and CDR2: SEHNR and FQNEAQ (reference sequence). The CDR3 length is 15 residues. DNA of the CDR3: TGTGCCAGCAGCTTAGCGGGGGGTCCCGCCGGGGAGCTGTTTTTT. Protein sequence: CASSLAGGPAGELFF.

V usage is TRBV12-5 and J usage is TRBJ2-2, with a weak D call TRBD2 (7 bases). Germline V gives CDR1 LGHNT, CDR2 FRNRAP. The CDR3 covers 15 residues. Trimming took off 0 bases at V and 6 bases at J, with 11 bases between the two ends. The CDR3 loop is CASGLVRGAAGELFF. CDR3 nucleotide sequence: TGTGCTAGTGGTTTGGTACGGGGGGCCGCCGGGGAGCTGTTTTTT.

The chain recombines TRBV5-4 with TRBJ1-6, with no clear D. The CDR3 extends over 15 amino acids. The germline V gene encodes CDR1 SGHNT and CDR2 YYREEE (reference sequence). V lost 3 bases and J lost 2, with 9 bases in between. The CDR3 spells CASSSRSAYNSPLHF. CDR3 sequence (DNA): TGTGCCAGCAGCTCTAGGTCCGCCTATAATTCACCCCTCCACTTT.

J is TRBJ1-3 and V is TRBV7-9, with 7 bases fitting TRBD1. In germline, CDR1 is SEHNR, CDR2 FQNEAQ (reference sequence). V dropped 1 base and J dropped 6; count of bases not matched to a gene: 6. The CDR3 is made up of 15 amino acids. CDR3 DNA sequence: TGTGCCAGCAGCTTAGGGCGGCAGGGGGTAAACACCATATATTTT. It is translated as CASSLGRQGVNTIYF.

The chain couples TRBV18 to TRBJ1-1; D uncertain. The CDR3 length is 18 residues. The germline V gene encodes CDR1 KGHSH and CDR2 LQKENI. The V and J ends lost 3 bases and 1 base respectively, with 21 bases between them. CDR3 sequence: CASSPRFTRLSGNTEAFF. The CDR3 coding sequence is TGTGCCAGCTCACCCCGATTCACGAGGTTGAGTGGGAACACTGAAGCTTTCTTT.

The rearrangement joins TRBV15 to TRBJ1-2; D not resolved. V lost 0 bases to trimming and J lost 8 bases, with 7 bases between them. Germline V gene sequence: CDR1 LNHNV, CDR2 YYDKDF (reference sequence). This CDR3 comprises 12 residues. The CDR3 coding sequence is TGTGCCACCAGCAGAGATGACGGGGGCTACACCTTC. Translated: CATSRDDGGYTF.

In DNA, the CDR3 is TGCGCCAGCAGCCAAGCCGGGACAGGGCACCCTGGCTACACCTTC. This translates into CASSQAGTGHPGYTF. The chain carries TRBV4-3 and TRBJ1-2, with 9 bases lining up with TRBD1. With V trimmed by 1 base and J by 7 bases, 7 bases remained unmatched. This CDR3 has 15 residues. Germline values: CDR1 LGHNA, CDR2 YSLEER.

The CDR3 loop reads CASSRQGLTYEQYF. CDR3 sequence (DNA): TGTGCCAGTAGCCGACAGGGGCTTACCTACGAGCAGTACTTC. The chain employs TRBV19 and TRBJ2-7; 8 positions agree with TRBD1. The CDR3 runs 14 residues. Germline V lookup: CDR1 LNHDA, CDR2 SQIVND (reference sequence). J gave up 2 bases and V 6 bases, and 6 bases lay outside the gene matches.

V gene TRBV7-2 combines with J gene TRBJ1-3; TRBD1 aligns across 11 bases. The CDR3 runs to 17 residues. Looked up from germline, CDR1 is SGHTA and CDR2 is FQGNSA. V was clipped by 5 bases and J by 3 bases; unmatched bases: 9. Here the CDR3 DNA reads TGTGCCAGCAGCATTGGACAGGGGGCAGAAGGTGGAAACACCATATATTTT. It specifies CASSIGQGAEGGNTIYF.

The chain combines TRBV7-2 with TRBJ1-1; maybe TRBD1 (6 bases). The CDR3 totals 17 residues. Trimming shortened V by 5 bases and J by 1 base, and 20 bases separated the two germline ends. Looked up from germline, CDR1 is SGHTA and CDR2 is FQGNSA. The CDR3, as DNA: TGTGCCAGCAGCATCGGACGGTTGGGGGCTCGGAACACTGAAGCTTTCTTT. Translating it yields CASSIGRLGARNTEAFF. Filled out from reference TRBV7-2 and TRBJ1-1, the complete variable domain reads GAGVSQSPSNKVTEKGKDVELRCDPISGHTALYWYRQSLGQGLEFLIYFQGNSAPDKSGLPSDRFSAERTGGSVSTLTIQRTQQEDSAVYLCASSIGRLGARNTEAFFGQGTRLTVV.

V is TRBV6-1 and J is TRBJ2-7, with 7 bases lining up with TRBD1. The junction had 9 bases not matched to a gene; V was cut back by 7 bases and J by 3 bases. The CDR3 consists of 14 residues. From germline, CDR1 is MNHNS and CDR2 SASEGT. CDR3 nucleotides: TGTGCCAGCAAGAAATCAGGACAGGTCTACGAGCAGTACTTC. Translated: CASKKSGQVYEQYF.

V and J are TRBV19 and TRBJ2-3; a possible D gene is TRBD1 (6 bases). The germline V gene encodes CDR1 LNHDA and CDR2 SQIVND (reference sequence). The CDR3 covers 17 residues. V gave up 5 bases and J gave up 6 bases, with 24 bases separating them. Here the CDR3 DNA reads TGTGCCAGTAGTGCCCGGGTAGGGGGAGCGGCTCTGGATACGCAGTATTTT. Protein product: CASSARVGGAALDTQYF.

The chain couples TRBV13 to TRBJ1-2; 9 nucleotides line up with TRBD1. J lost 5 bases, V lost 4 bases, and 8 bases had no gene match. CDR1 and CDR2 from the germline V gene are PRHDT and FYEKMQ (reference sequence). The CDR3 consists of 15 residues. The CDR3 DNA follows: TGTGCCAGCAGCTCTGGGACAGGGAACTCTTATGGCTACACCTTC. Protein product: CASSSGTGNSYGYTF.

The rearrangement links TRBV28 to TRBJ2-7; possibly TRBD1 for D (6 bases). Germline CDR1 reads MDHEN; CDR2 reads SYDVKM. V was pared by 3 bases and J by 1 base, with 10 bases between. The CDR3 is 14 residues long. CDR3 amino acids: CASSFTGMSYEQYF. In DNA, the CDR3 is TGTGCCAGCAGTTTCACAGGGATGTCCTACGAGCAGTACTTC.

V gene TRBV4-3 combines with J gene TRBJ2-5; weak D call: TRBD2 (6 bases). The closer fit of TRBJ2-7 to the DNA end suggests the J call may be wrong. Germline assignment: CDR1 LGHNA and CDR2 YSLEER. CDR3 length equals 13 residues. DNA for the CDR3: TGCGCCAGCAGCCCGGGGGTTAGATACGAGCAGTACTTC. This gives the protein CASSPGVRYEQYF.

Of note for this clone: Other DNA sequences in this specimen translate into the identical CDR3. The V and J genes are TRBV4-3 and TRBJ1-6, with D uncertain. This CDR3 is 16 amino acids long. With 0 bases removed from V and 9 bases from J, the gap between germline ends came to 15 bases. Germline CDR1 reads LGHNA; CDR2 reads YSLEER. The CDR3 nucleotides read TGCGCCAGCAGCCAAGATTGGAGGGCAGAAGGTTCACCCCTCCACTTT. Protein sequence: CASSQDWRAEGSPLHF.

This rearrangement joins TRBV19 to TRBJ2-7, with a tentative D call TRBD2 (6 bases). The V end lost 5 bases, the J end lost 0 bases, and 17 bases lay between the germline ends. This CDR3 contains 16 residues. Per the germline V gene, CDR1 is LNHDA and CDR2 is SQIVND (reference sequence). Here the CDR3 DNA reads TGTGCCAGTAGTCCGGCCGGGACTCTTAGCTCCTACGAGCAGTACTTC. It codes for CASSPAGTLSSYEQYF.

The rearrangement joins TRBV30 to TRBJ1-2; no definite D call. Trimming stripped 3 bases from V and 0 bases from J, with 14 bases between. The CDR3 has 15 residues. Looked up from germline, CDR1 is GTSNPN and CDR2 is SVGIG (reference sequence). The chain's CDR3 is CAWSIHLAPNYGYTF. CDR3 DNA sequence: TGTGCCTGGAGCATCCATCTAGCGCCTAACTATGGCTACACCTTC.

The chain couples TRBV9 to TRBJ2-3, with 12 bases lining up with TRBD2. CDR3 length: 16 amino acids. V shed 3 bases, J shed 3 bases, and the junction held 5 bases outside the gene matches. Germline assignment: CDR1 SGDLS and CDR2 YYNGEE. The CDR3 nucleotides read TGTGCCAGCAGCGACGGACTAGCGGGGAGGACAGATACGCAGTATTTT. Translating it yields CASSDGLAGRTDTQYF. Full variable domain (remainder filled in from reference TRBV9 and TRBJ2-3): DSGVTQTPKHLITATGQRVTLRCSPRSGDLSVYWYQQSLDQGLQFLIQYYNGEERAKGNILERFSAQQFPDLHSELNLSSLELGDSALYFCASSDGLAGRTDTQYFGPGTRLTVL.

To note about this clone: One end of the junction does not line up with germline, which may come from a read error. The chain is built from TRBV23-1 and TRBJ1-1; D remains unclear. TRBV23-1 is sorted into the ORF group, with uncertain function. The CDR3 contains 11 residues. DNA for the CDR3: TGCGCCCTCGGGAGGGCCGCCGAGGATGACTTT. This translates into CALGRAAEDDF.

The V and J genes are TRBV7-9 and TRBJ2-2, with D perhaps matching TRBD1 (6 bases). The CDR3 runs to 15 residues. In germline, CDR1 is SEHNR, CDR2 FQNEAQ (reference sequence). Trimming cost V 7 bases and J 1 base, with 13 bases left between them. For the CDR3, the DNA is TGTGCCAGCACCCAACCGACAGGGAACACCGGGGAGCTGTTTTTT. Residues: CASTQPTGNTGELFF.